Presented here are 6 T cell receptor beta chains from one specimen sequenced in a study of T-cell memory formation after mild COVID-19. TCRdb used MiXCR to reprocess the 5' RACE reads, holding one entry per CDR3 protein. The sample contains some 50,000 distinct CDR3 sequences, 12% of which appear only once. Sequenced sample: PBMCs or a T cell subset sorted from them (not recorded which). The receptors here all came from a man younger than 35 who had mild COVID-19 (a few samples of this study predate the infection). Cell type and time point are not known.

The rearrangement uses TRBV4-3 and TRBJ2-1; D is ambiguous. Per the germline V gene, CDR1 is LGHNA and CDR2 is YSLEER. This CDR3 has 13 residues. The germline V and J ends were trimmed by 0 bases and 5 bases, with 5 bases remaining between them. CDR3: CASSQDWDNEQFF. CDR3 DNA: TGCGCCAGCAGCCAAGATTGGGACAATGAGCAGTTCTTC.

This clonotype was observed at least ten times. The CDR3 nucleotides read TGTGCCAGCAGCCCTCAGGGGCTCCTAACGGTTAGCTCCTACAATGAGCAGTTCTTC. This gives the protein CASSPQGLLTVSSYNEQFF. V is TRBV7-2 and J is TRBJ2-1, with D possibly matching TRBD1 (6 bases). Trimming left V 5 bases short and J 0 bases short, with 23 bases between. There are 19 residues in the CDR3. CDR1 and CDR2 from the germline V gene are SGHTA and FQGNSA.

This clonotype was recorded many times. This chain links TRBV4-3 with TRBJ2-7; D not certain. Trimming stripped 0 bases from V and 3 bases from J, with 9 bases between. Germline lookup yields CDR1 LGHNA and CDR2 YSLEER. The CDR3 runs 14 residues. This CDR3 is CASSQDLGDYEQYF. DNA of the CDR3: TGCGCCAGCAGCCAAGATCTTGGAGACTACGAGCAGTACTTC.

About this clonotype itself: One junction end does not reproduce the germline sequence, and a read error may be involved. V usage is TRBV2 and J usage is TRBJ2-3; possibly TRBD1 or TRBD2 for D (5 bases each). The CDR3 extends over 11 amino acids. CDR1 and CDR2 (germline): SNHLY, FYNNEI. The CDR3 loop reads CANGGTGTQYF. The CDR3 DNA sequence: TGTGCCAATGGGGGTACAGGTACGCAGTATTTT.

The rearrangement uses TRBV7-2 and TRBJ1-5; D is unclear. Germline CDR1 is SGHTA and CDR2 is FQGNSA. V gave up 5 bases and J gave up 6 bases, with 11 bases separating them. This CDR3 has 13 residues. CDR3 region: CASSPRGSQPQHF. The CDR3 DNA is TGTGCCAGCAGCCCGCGCGGATCTCAGCCCCAGCATTTT.

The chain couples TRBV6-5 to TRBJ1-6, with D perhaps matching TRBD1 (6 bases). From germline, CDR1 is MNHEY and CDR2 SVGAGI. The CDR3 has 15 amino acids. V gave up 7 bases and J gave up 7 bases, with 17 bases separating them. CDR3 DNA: TGTGCCAGCAACCATCGAGGGGGGAGGAATTCACCCCTCCACTTT. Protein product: CASNHRGGRNSPLHF.